A selection of T cell receptor beta chains follows, all from one sample in a study of cytomegalovirus exposure and HLA in healthy donors. Some clones are missing from TCRdb's copy, which holds only in-frame ones; the method was immunoSEQ multiplex PCR. In the table there are more than 60,000 clones, about 82% of which are singletons. The specimen was PBMCs. These receptors all stem from a woman aged 25 to 45 in good health and CMV-seronegative. Both conserved end residues are part of each CDR3. A D gene is named only where the DNA matches it firmly. Some rows have no size entry. The others give once, few or many, or a class for an expanded clone.

J gene | D gene | V gene | clone size | CDR3 DNA | CDR3 protein
TRBJ2-7 | TRBD1 | TRBV15 | few | TGTGCCACCAGCAGAGATCCGACAGGGGCGAGTGAGCAGTACTTC | CATSRDPTGASEQYF
TRBJ1-1 | NA | TRBV15 | NA | TGTGCCACCAGCAGAGATTCGAGCCTTACTGAAGCTTTCTTT | CATSRDSSLTEAFF
TRBJ2-3 | NA | TRBV6-1 | NA | TGTGCCAGCAGTGCTACTCCTTCTAGCACAGATACGCAGTATTTT | CASSATPSSTDTQYF
TRBJ1-2 | NA | TRBV30 | NA | TGTGCCTGGAGTGTACTCTTGGGGGCTCAAGGCTACACCTTC | CAWSVLLGAQGYTF
TRBJ2-1 | NA | TRBV30 | NA | TGTGCCTGGAGTGTAGCAATTCAAAACAATGAGCAGTTCTTC | CAWSVAIQNNEQFF
TRBJ1-1 | NA | TRBV28 | few | TGTGCCAGCAGTTTACCCCTGACACTTAACACTGAAGCTTTCTTT | CASSLPLTLNTEAFF
TRBJ2-1 | NA | TRBV15 | NA | TGTGCCACCAGCAGAGCATACAATGAGCAGTTCTTC | CATSRAYNEQFF
TRBJ1-1 | TRBD1 | TRBV28 | NA | TGTGCCAGCAGTTTGACAGGGCCCGTTGAAGCTTTCTTT | CASSLTGPVEAFF
TRBJ1-4 | TRBD1 | TRBV30 | NA | TGTGCCTGGAGTGAGGGGACAGGGGGCCAGGGGAAACTGTTTTTT | CAWSEGTGGQGKLFF
TRBJ2-1 | TRBD2 | TRBV28 | NA | TGTGCCAGCAGTACCGGGACTAGCGGCTACAATGAGCAGTTCTTC | CASSTGTSGYNEQFF
TRBJ2-7 | TRBD1 | TRBV6-5 | NA | TGTGCCAGCAGTTACCGGGACAGGGACCCCTACGAGCAGTACTTC | CASSYRDRDPYEQYF
TRBJ1-5 | TRBD1 | TRBV29-1 | NA | TGCAGCGTTGCTATTGATGGGACAGACAATCAGCCCCAGCATTTT | CSVAIDGTDNQPQHF
TRBJ2-1 | NA | TRBV7-2 | NA | TGTGCCAGCAGTTCTACATGGGGGGTGGGCGATGAGCAGTTCTTC | CASSSTWGVGDEQFF
TRBJ1-5 | TRBD1 | TRBV28 | NA | TGTGCCAGCCAACCTCATCGACAGGGCGAATCCCAGCATTTT | CASQPHRQGESQHF
TRBJ1-5 | TRBD1 | TRBV9 | NA | TGTGCCAGCAGCCTAGGGACAGGGGGCAATCAGCCCCAGCATTTT | CASSLGTGGNQPQHF
TRBJ1-1 | TRBD1 | TRBV6-6 | NA | TGTGCCAGCAGTGGACAGGTTCTAATTACTGAAGCTTTCTTT | CASSGQVLITEAFF
TRBJ2-6 | TRBD1 | TRBV9 | NA | TGTGCCGGAGGACAGGGGAATGGTGGGGCCAACGTCCTGACTTTC | CAGGQGNGGANVLTF
TRBJ1-6 | NA | TRBV5-4 | NA | TGTGCCAGCAGCTTGGGAGATGTGAGGCAGGGGAATTCACCCCTCCACTTT | CASSLGDVRQGNSPLHF
TRBJ1-1 | NA | TRBV27 | NA | TGTGCCAGCTGGGGGCAAACCCTTGAAGCTTTCTTT | CASWGQTLEAFF
TRBJ2-7 | NA | TRBV25-1 | NA | TGTGCCAGCAGTGAAACAGGGACCTACGAGCAGTACTTC | CASSETGTYEQYF
TRBJ2-5 | TRBD2 | TRBV30 | once | TGTGCCTGGAGTGTACTTGGCGGGAGGACCCAGTACTTC | CAWSVLGGRTQYF
TRBJ2-5 | NA | TRBV7-2 | NA | TGTGCCAGCAGCTTAGATGGCGGGGGCTCAGAGACCCAGTACTTC | CASSLDGGGSETQYF
TRBJ1-1 | NA | TRBV5-6 | NA | TGTGCCAGCAGCTTGACAACATTGAACACTGAAGCTTTCTTT | CASSLTTLNTEAFF
TRBJ1-5 | NA | TRBV4-1 | NA | TGCGCCAGCAGCCAAGCCGGGGAGCAGCCCCAGCATTTT | CASSQAGEQPQHF
TRBJ2-1 | TRBD1 | TRBV28 | NA | TGTGCCAGCAGTGAAGTACCGGGACAGGGGTCGGAGAAGCAGTTCTTC | CASSEVPGQGSEKQFF
TRBJ1-6 | NA | TRBV2 | NA | TGTGCCAGCAGTGAGCTGGGGCAGGGGACGGGGTTCTATAATTCACCCCTCCACTTT | CASSELGQGTGFYNSPLHF
TRBJ2-5 | NA | TRBV9 | NA | TGTGCCAGCAGCGTAGGAGACAAAGAGACCCAGTACTTC | CASSVGDKETQYF
TRBJ2-7 | TRBD2 | TRBV4-1 | NA | TGCGCCAGCAGCCCTCGACTAGCACCCTACGAGCAGTACTTC | CASSPRLAPYEQYF
TRBJ2-7 | NA | TRBV6-5 | once | TGTGCCAGCAGTTACGGCCTAGGGGTTTACGAGCAGTACTTC | CASSYGLGVYEQYF
TRBJ2-3 | TRBD1 | TRBV27 | NA | TGTGCCAGCAGCGACAGGGCGGCAGATACGCAGTATTTT | CASSDRAADTQYF
TRBJ1-6 | NA | TRBV6-1 | NA | TGTGCCAGCACCGGGAGATCCTATAATTCACCCCTCCACTTT | CASTGRSYNSPLHF
TRBJ2-7 | TRBD2 | TRBV29-1 | NA | TGCAGCGTTGGTCTAGCGGGAGAAAACGAGCAGTACTTC | CSVGLAGENEQYF
TRBJ1-4 | TRBD1 | TRBV15 | NA | TGTGCCACCAGCAGAGATCAGGGGGCGCTGGAAAAACTGTTTTTT | CATSRDQGALEKLFF
TRBJ2-5 | NA | TRBV6-6 | NA | TGTGCCAGCCGGGGGATCCAAGAGACCCAGTACTTC | CASRGIQETQYF
TRBJ1-1 | NA | TRBV6-1 | NA | TGTGCCAGCAGTTTACACAGGGTAAACACTGAAGCTTTCTTT | CASSLHRVNTEAFF
TRBJ2-5 | TRBD1 | TRBV2 | once | TGTGCCAGCAGCCCGGACAGGGGGCGAGAGACCCAGTACTTC | CASSPDRGRETQYF
TRBJ1-4 | NA | TRBV7-2 | NA | TGTGCCAGCAGCCTCGACTCAGGGGCAGCAGCTAATGAAAAACTGTTTTTT | CASSLDSGAAANEKLFF
TRBJ1-2 | NA | TRBV29-1 | NA | TGCAGCGTTGTAGTACCAGGTGGCTACACCTTC | CSVVVPGGYTF
TRBJ2-1 | TRBD2 | TRBV5-8 | few | TGTGCCAGCAGCCTTAGCGGGAGGGGTTACAATGAGCAGTTCTTC | CASSLSGRGYNEQFF
TRBJ1-2 | TRBD1 | TRBV5-1 | once | TGCGCCAGCAGCCCGACAGGGGGGTCCATTTATGGCTACACCTTC | CASSPTGGSIYGYTF
TRBJ2-3 | NA | TRBV15 | NA | TGTGCCACCAGCCGAGGTGAGGCAGATACGCAGTATTTT | CATSRGEADTQYF